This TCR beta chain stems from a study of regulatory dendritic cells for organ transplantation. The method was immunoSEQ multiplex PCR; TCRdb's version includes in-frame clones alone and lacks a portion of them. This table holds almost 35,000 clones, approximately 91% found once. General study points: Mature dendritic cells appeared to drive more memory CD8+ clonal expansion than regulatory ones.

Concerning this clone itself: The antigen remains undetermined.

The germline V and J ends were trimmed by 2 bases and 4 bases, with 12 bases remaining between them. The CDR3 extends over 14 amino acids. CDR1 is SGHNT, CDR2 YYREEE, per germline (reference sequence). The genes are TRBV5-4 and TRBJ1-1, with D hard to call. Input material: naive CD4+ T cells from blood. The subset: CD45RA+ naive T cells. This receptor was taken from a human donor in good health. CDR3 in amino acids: CASSLRSGRTEAFF. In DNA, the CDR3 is TGTGCCAGCAGCTTACGGTCTGGGCGCACTGAAGCTTTCTTT.